This passage covers 5 T cell receptor beta chains from one sample sequenced in a study of human thymus T cells. In corrective heart surgery, resections were taken, and these provided the thymus tissue. This table comes from immunoSEQ multiplex PCR, and its TCRdb copy is limited to in-frame clones, with some not included. This sample yields approximately 70,000 clones, of which roughly 95% are seen a single time; about 0.03% belongs to the top ten. Sequenced material: thymus tissue. The receptors derive from a girl under two years old with a congenital heart defect but otherwise immunologically healthy.

This chain connects TRBV27 to TRBJ2-4, with D tentatively TRBD2 (6 bases). The CDR3 loop spans 15 amino acids. Between the trimmed V and J ends, which lost 5 bases and 5 bases, there was a span of 16 bases. Germline lookup yields CDR1 MNHEY and CDR2 SMNVEV (reference sequence). The CDR3 DNA sequence: TGTGCCAGCAGTCCCGGGACTCGCCCCGAAAACATTCAGTACTTC. Translation: CASSPGTRPENIQYF.

In nucleotides, the CDR3 is TGTGCCACCAGCATAAATCGCAGGGATGGAACTGAAGCTTTCTTT. Translation gives CATSINRRDGTEAFF. This chain uses TRBV15 with TRBJ1-1, with D possibly TRBD1 on 5 matching bases. CDR3 length: 15 residues. V was cut by 4 bases and J by 5 bases, with 17 bases left in between. Germline V lookup: CDR1 LNHNV, CDR2 YYDKDF (reference sequence). Full variable domain (rest looked up from reference TRBV15 and TRBJ1-1): DAMVIQNPRYQVTQFGKPVTLSCSQTLNHNVMYWYQQKSSQAPKLLFHYYDKDFNNEADTPDNFQSRRPNTSFCFLDIRSPGLGDTAMYLCATSINRRDGTEAFFGQGTRLTVV.

This chain uses TRBV27 with TRBJ1-2, with TRBD1 matching 12 bases. Germline loops: CDR1 MNHEY, CDR2 SMNVEV (reference sequence). CDR3 length: 17 amino acids. The J segment lost 4 bases and the V segment lost 6 bases, leaving 12 bases of the junction unmatched. The CDR3 protein is CASRGSGTGGTFYGYTF. CDR3 DNA: TGTGCCAGCAGGGGTTCCGGGACAGGGGGCACCTTCTATGGCTACACCTTC.

The V and J genes are TRBV19 and TRBJ2-7; 9 nucleotides line up with TRBD2. Trimming at V came to 1 base and at J to 3 bases, leaving 4 bases not matched to a gene. The CDR3 runs 15 residues. The germline V gene has CDR1 LNHDA and CDR2 SQIVND (reference sequence). Written as DNA, the CDR3 is TGTGCCAGTAGTATAGGGCAACTAGCGGGCTACGAGCAGTACTTC. Translation: CASSIGQLAGYEQYF.

The V and J genes are TRBV19 and TRBJ1-5; D is possibly TRBD1 (5 bases). The CDR3 sequence is 16 residues long. CDR1 LNHDA and CDR2 SQIVND come from the germline V gene (reference sequence). Trimming shortened V by 0 bases and J by 0 bases, and 9 bases separated the two germline ends. CDR3 DNA: TGTGCCAGTAGTATAGACAGGGATAATAGCAATCAGCCCCAGCATTTT. Translated: CASSIDRDNSNQPQHF.